The TCR beta chain under discussion was sequenced for a study of blood T cell repertoires in COVID-19. Study details: Sample material is recorded as cDNA or gDNA derived from T cells, B-cell-depleted T cells, or PBMCs.

This clone was seen a handful of times. The CDR3 extends over 14 amino acids. From germline, CDR1 is LNHNV and CDR2 YYDKDF (reference sequence). V was shortened by 0 bases and J by 5 bases, with 10 bases between the two germline ends. Under the authors' procedure: Estimates of nucleated cell counts were drawn from the amplification of reference gene primers. Repertoires were generated with immunoSEQ multiplex PCR, while TCRdb's copy carries only in-frame clones and drops some. V, J and clone size were drawn from that table, and D and trimming were deduced from the DNA. The sample lists under 50,000 clones; less than 70% were seen once.

The material sequenced was peripheral blood. The chain combines TRBV15 with TRBJ1-1, with D unclear. The sequence was collected from an older man with acute or convalescent COVID-19. In DNA form, the CDR3 reads TGTGCCACCAGCAGAGACCCCGGGGTGACTGAAGCTTTCTTT. Its protein product is CATSRDPGVTEAFF.